This T cell receptor beta chain came from a study of cytomegalovirus exposure and HLA in healthy donors (dated by TCRdb to the late 2010s). As for the study more broadly: An earlier analysis of 587 of the donors reported about 260 Gb of sequence data and about 120 million unique TCR beta sequences obtained from about 180 million T cells. Rather than using new phenotypic data, the later analysis identified candidate immune exposures from TCR beta sequences and from how often those sequences occurred across donors. Both class I and class II loci were covered by HLA typing, at four-digit resolution. An earlier analysis of approximately 580 of the donors used high-throughput TCR beta sequencing to judge whether each TCR beta V gene segment behaved as functional or pseudogenic. The T cell repertoires of about 700 subjects were profiled by immunosequencing and related to cytomegalovirus serostatus. Among the 398 genotyped donors, approximately 76% belonged to the genetic ancestry cluster associated with self-reported Caucasian donors. To study patterns of TCR occurrence, a later analysis re-analyzed previously published TCR beta repertoires from 500 to 850 donors and added high-resolution HLA genotyping. Typing coverage varied by locus: about 620-630 donors for A, B, C, DRB1 and DQB1; approximately 520 for DQA1; around 610 for DPA1; approximately 490 for DPB1. An early release covering just under 650 HLA-typed donors comprised approximately 300 gigabases of sequencing data and 85 million or so unique TCR sequences. Donor age, sex, ethnicity and CMV serostatus were compiled alongside the repertoire data. The study was designed to test whether signatures of past pathogen exposure could be identified by cataloging public T cell receptors. Several DR-DQ haplotypes were handled as single units for association and clustering because linkage in the cohort was strong. To predict cytomegalovirus infection status, the study brought together high-throughput TCR immunosequencing, statistical association of individual TCRs with disease status, and machine learning. Besides the first cohort of 500 to 700 subjects, a separate validation cohort made up of 120 different subjects was used. A later genetic analysis used genome-wide SNP genotypes for about 65% of the 666 donors, treating that subset as a discovery cohort. Among about 390 genotyped donors of the cohort, an average of around 240,000 unique TCR beta nucleotide sequences were sequenced per donor, roughly 20% of them non-productive. Every repertoire in the discovery cohort had been generated on one and the same sequencing platform. Study-wide findings and limitations: A further reported finding was that TCR beta sequences accurately predicted the HLA-A and HLA-B alleles for most subjects in the first cohort. When HLA alleles, especially DR and DQ, strongly co-occurred, TCR associations were difficult to assign to individual alleles. The study listed 150 to 200 TCR beta chains as associated with cytomegalovirus. Because HLA typing was unavailable for some donors at each locus, only the typed subset was used in association tests. Some IMGT-functional V segments, including TRBV6-2 and TRBV6-3, could not be distinguished by the 87-base-pair reads and were therefore excluded. Across donors, most TCR sequences were observed very rarely, whereas some public TCRs were present in many individuals. The classifier was reported to diagnose cytomegalovirus status with high specificity and sensitivity in both the original and validation cohorts. The authors suggested that the approach could potentially be extended to other disease states and immunological phenotypes. A later analysis found that most CMV-associated TCR beta chains appeared HLA-restricted, with HLA associations seemingly driven largely by CMV exposure. For the cohort, immune exposure information was limited to CMV serostatus. In an earlier analysis of 587 of the donors, most TCR beta V segments appeared in productive rearrangements about 90% or about 30% of the time, broadly matching IMGT annotations. The earlier analysis of some 560 of the donors excluded over 15 rarely observed V segments, including chromosome 9 orphons, because counts were too low. In a later analysis, TCR association rates were found to vary across HLA loci, with the most associated TCRs seen for DRB1 alleles and the fewest for HLA-C alleles. In a later analysis, about 16,000 TCR beta sequences were associated with specific HLA alleles at a false discovery rate of 0.05. A later analysis found that HLA-associated TCR beta chains were more clonally expanded and had lower generation probabilities than equally common non-associated chains. In a later genetic analysis, fewer N-insertions in productive TCRs were reported among donors in an Asian-associated ancestry cluster than the roughly 700-donor mean. This cohort had only TCR beta chains sequenced, and the lack of alpha or paired-chain data limited which features could be detected. Presence/absence analyses assumed roughly uniform sequencing depth across donors, an assumption that may not hold. The sequencing pipeline was judged likely to have produced a cluster of highly shared sequence variants as a technical artifact. An association between a missense DCLRE1C variant and V-gene and J-gene trimming of TCR beta chains was found in a later genetic analysis and replicated in an independent cohort. Several of the top co-occurrence clusters appeared to be linked to parvovirus B19, influenza, CMV and Epstein-Barr virus, according to a later analysis. A few of the identified cytomegalovirus-associated TCR beta chains were confirmed in vitro to be specific for cytomegalovirus antigens. Correlated functional status among segregating V segments might be attributable to linkage disequilibrium, but an unknown experimental factor could not be ruled out.

Based on the germline V gene, the CDR1 and CDR2 sequences are MNHNS and SASEGT. The V end gives up 3 bases and the J end 4 bases, leaving 2 bases in the junction not matched to a gene. From cysteine to phenylalanine, the CDR3 is 13 amino acids long. The DNA shown is the 39-base CDR3, in frame from base 1. Preparation of the library involved the immunoSEQ multiplex PCR assay. The multiplex PCR relied on a mix of 60 forward primers for TCR Vbeta segments and 13 reverse primers for TCR Jbeta segments. Amplification of the CDR3 region of rearranged TCR beta genes was performed with a multiplex PCR assay on genomic DNA. On the Illumina HiSeq System, the amplified TCR beta libraries were sequenced as 87-base-pair reads. From the authors' description of their analysis: A later analysis counted approximately 84 million unique TCR beta chains across the 666 repertoires, and 10 million to 12 million of these chains were shared by at least two donors. Raw reads were error-corrected and collapsed into unique sequences with a nearest-neighbor algorithm that merged closely related sequences to remove PCR and sequencing errors. CDR3 sequences were aligned to IMGT reference sequences to assign V, D and J gene segments. For a sequence to be retained, at least a six-nucleotide match to both a V gene segment and a J gene segment was required. A rearrangement was called productive if the CDR3 had no stop codons and remained in frame with V and J, and every other rearrangement was called non-productive. CDR3 was defined by IMGT convention, running from the second conserved V-encoded cysteine to the conserved J-encoded phenylalanine. The earlier analysis of fewer than 750 of the donors excluded sequences that lacked an unambiguous match to a single V gene segment. An earlier analysis of under 750 of the donors called V segments functional above 56.7% productive rearrangements and segregating when the between-donor standard deviation exceeded 5%. A statistical classification framework was built to diagnose cytomegalovirus status from the catalog of TCR beta chain sequences. In a later analysis, V and J genes were assigned by comparing TCR nucleotide sequences against IMGT/GENE-DB human TR gene sequences. A later analysis assigned CDR3 sequences and most-parsimonious VDJ recombination scenarios with the TCRdist pipeline. In a later analysis, each TCR beta chain was defined by its CDR3 amino acid sequence together with its V-gene family, and reads lacking a unique V-gene family were excluded. To address suspected cross-contamination and a sequencing artifact, a later analysis removed a few hundred highly shared, low-generation-probability nucleotide sequences. In a later analysis, a clonal expansion index for each public chain was calculated from normalized within-repertoire ranks of inferred template counts. Generation probabilities in a later analysis came from a VDJ recombination model fitted to out-of-frame rearrangements, and those results were checked against IGoR. In a later analysis, hypergeometric tests were used to score TCR-TCR, TCR-HLA and TCR-CMV co-occurrence, with a repertoire-size bias correction applied to TCR pairs. False discovery rates were estimated in a later analysis by permuting HLA or CMV assignments 20 times. In a later analysis, co-occurring TCRs were grouped using DBSCAN, and TCRdist sequence similarity was added for clustering within HLA-allele-positive subsets. Repertoires with fewer than 30,000 or more than 120,000 public chains were left out of co-occurrence clustering, as were about five repertoires with anomalous nucleotide sharing. Held by TCRdb, this immuneACCESS table contains in-frame sequences only and omits some clones. Under half of the omission traces to an unresolved V gene where checked; the cause of the rest is unknown. The DNA was the basis for D and trimming; V, J and clone size are from that table. This sample has approximately 170,000 clones in its table, and 70% to 80% of those were observed once. The top ten constitute about 1.6% of the sample.

Note on this clone: The antigen this receptor binds is unknown. Base qualities are not provided; no much larger clone lies one nucleotide away.

In total, 600 or so healthy bone marrow donors made up the cohort. All cohort members were sampled while nominally healthy, although unrecorded immune exposures were likely present. The donor was CMV seronegative and belonged to the group of roughly 330 seronegative cohort members. Each donor provided a peripheral blood sample, and peripheral blood mononuclear cells were used for TCR beta sequencing. The Qiagen DNeasy Blood Extraction Kit was used to extract genomic DNA from the blood cell samples. This TCR was recovered from a man aged 40-50 years in good health and CMV-seronegative. Rearrangement joined TRBV6-1 to TRBJ2-5; 7 central bases correspond to TRBD2. Input material: PBMCs. The DNA is TGTGCCAGCAGTGAGTTAGCGGGAGAGACCCAGTACTTC. Its amino acids are CASSELAGETQYF.